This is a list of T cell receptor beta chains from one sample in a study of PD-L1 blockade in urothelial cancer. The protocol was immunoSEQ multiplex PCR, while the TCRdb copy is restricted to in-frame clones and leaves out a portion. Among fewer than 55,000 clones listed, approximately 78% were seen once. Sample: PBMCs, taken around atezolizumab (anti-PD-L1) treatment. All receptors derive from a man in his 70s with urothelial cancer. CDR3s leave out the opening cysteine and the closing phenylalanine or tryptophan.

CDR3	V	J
ASSLAQGTGELF	TRBV5-4	TRBJ2-2
ASSLVQGETQY	TRBV5-8	TRBJ2-5
ASRQGGGGTGELF	TRBV2	TRBJ2-2
ASSSQRGAYNEQF	TRBV7-2	TRBJ2-1
ASSLDGDQPQH	TRBV5-1	TRBJ1-5
ASSHPTGIAGGTDTQY	TRBV4-1	TRBJ2-3
ASSLGGRSYGYT	TRBV6-1	TRBJ1-2
ASTIRGTEAF	TRBV2	TRBJ1-1
ASSYGQGFTEAF	TRBV6-5	TRBJ1-1
ATSSERLGGYIQY	TRBV15	TRBJ2-4
ASSPGLASSYEQY	TRBV5-6	TRBJ2-7
ASSPSGTGGKTQY	TRBV5-1	TRBJ2-5